These 27 T cell receptor beta chains share one sample of origin, sequenced in a study of CD8+ T cells in alopecia areata. As for treatment: oral pan-JAK inhibitor, 5-10 mg twice daily. cDNA prepared by RNA extraction and subsequent reverse transcription served as the template for sequencing. Data came from immunoSEQ multiplex PCR; TCRdb stores just in-frame clones and leaves some out. This table holds about 210,000 clones, over 60% found once. Material: CD4+ T cells sorted from blood, obtained at week 4, from a patient treated with tofacitinib. The receptors were gathered from a human donor with alopecia areata.

The chain has TRBV27 and TRBJ1-5; D is ambiguous. Per germline, CDR1 MNHEY and CDR2 SMNVEV (reference sequence). V dropped 6 bases and J dropped 0 bases, with 12 bases sitting between them. This CDR3 spans 15 amino acids. CDR3 sequence (DNA): TGTGCCAGCAGGAGACACCTTGATAGCAATCAGCCCCAGCATTTT. This gives the protein CASRRHLDSNQPQHF.

The gene calls are TRBV7-9 and TRBJ1-2, with unresolved D. The CDR3 length is 13 residues. Deletions cut 5 bases from V and 7 bases from J, with 14 bases between. Germline-derived CDR1 and CDR2 are SEHNR and FQNEAQ (reference sequence). For the CDR3, the DNA is TGTGCCAGCAGCCGCGGCGGTACTTTTGGCTACACCTTC. It codes for CASSRGGTFGYTF. Full variable domain (outside the CDR3, taken from reference TRBV7-9 and TRBJ1-2): DTGVSQNPRHKITKRGQNVTFRCDPISEHNRLYWYRQTLGQGPEFLTYFQNEAQLEKSRLLSDRFSAERPKGSFSTLEIQRTEQGDSAMYLCASSRGGTFGYTFGSGTRLTVV.

The chain joins TRBV28 to TRBJ2-3; 7 bases line up with TRBD1. Germline assignment: CDR1 MDHEN and CDR2 SYDVKM. CDR3 length: 14 residues. V shed 2 bases, J shed 6 bases, and the junction held 5 bases outside the gene matches. For the CDR3, the DNA is TGTGCCAGCAGTTTACCGGACAGGCGGGATACGCAGTATTTT. Translation: CASSLPDRRDTQYF.

The chain combines TRBV4-2 with TRBJ1-4, with D uncertain. The CDR3 length is 14 residues. Looked up from germline, CDR1 is LGHNA and CDR2 is YNFKEQ. The V end was cut by 5 bases, the J end by 6 bases, with 13 bases between. This chain's CDR3 is CASSSRGLDEKLFF. CDR3 nucleotide sequence: TGTGCCAGCAGCAGCCGCGGGTTAGATGAAAAACTGTTTTTT.

This chain connects TRBV4-1 to TRBJ2-3; weak D call: TRBD2 (6 bases). V lost 6 bases and J lost 2, with 18 bases in between. CDR1 is MGHRA and CDR2 is YSYEKL in the germline V gene. The CDR3 covers 16 residues. In DNA, the CDR3 is TGCGCCAGCAGAAATACGGGACTCCAATTCACAGATACGCAGTATTTT. Residues: CASRNTGLQFTDTQYF.

J is TRBJ2-7 and V is TRBV5-1, with a tentative D call TRBD1 (6 bases). Trimming took 4 bases from V and 5 from J, leaving 19 bases between them. The V gene's germline CDR1 is SGHRS and CDR2 YFSETQ. The CDR3 is 15 amino acids. DNA of the CDR3: TGCGCCAGCAGCCCTCTGGACAGTGGGGCCCACGAGCAGTACTTC. It encodes CASSPLDSGAHEQYF.

J is TRBJ2-7 and V is TRBV6-5; D gene ambiguous. Germline CDR1 reads MNHEY; CDR2 reads SVGAGI. This CDR3 comprises 15 residues. V was cut by 0 bases and J by 0 bases, with 9 bases left in between. CDR3 loop: CASSYSIPSSYEQYF. The CDR3 region has the DNA TGTGCCAGCAGTTACTCGATTCCCTCCTCCTACGAGCAGTACTTC.

The chain has TRBV2 and TRBJ2-3; D unresolved. The V gene lost 7 bases and the J gene lost 5 bases, with 13 bases spanning the gap. The CDR3 totals 13 residues. Germline CDR1 and CDR2: SNHLY and FYNNEI. The CDR3 protein is CASTQLMGDTQYF. CDR3 bases: TGTGCCAGCACCCAATTGATGGGAGATACGCAGTATTTT.

This sequence joins TRBV29-1 and TRBJ1-1, with 7 nucleotides matching TRBD1. The CDR3 is 15 residues long. V dropped 2 bases and J dropped 4; count of bases not matched to a gene: 10. Per germline, CDR1 SQVTM and CDR2 ANQGSEA. The CDR3 loop reads CSVENQGVVGTEAFF. CDR3 nucleotide sequence: TGCAGCGTTGAAAACCAGGGGGTAGTTGGCACTGAAGCTTTCTTT.

This chain uses TRBV25-1 with TRBJ2-2; TRBD2 matches at 10 bases. With 4 bases clipped from V and 4 bases from J, the junction kept 6 bases outside the gene matches. The V gene's germline CDR1 is MGHDK and CDR2 SYGVNS. This CDR3 has 16 amino acids. CDR3 sequence reads: CASSAAGGPGTGELFF. Written as DNA, the CDR3 is TGTGCCAGCAGTGCAGCGGGGGGGCCGGGCACCGGGGAGCTGTTTTTT. Filled out from reference TRBV25-1 and TRBJ2-2, the complete variable domain reads EADIYQTPRYLVIGTGKKITLECSQTMGHDKMYWYQQDPGMELHLIHYSYGVNSTEKGDLSSESTVSRIRTEHFPLTLESARPSHTSQYLCASSAAGGPGTGELFFGEGSRLTVL.

This rearrangement joins TRBV4-1 to TRBJ2-3, with D possibly being TRBD1 or TRBD2 (5 bases each). The V gene lost 0 bases and the J gene lost 0 bases, with 13 bases spanning the gap. This CDR3 contains 17 residues. Germline V CDR1 and CDR2: MGHRA, YSYEKL. This chain's CDR3 is CASSQENLGPSTDTQYF. The CDR3, as DNA: TGCGCCAGCAGCCAAGAGAATCTGGGACCTAGCACAGATACGCAGTATTTT.

This sequence joins TRBV4-3 and TRBJ2-5; TRBD1 matches 7 bases. The length of the CDR3 is 18 residues. Germline V gives CDR1 LGHNA, CDR2 YSLEER. The junction had 12 bases not matched to a gene; V was cut back by 1 base and J by 1 base. This chain's CDR3 is CASSQGRARGGLQETQYF. The CDR3 nucleotides are TGCGCCAGCAGCCAAGGGCGAGCCCGAGGGGGCCTCCAAGAGACCCAGTACTTC.

Points on this clone: A junction end diverges from the germline sequence, so it may reflect a read error. This chain connects TRBV7-7 to TRBJ2-1; D is perhaps TRBD2 (6 bases). Germline CDR1 reads SSHAT; CDR2 reads FNYEAQ (reference sequence). The CDR3 covers 15 residues. CDR3 DNA: TGTGCTAGCAGCTCCGCCGGGACTTCCTCTACGGAGCAGTTCTTC. This translates into CASSSAGTSSTEQFF.

J is TRBJ2-2 and V is TRBV7-8; 10 bases match TRBD2. The CDR3 sequence is 18 residues long. V lost 1 base to trimming and J lost 0 bases; unmatched junction nucleotides: 5. Germline CDR1 SGHVS, CDR2 FQNEAQ. The CDR3 is CASSLVLAGAANTGELFF. The CDR3 DNA is TGTGCCAGCAGCTTAGTCCTAGCGGGGGCAGCGAACACCGGGGAGCTGTTTTTT.

The chain employs TRBV5-1 and TRBJ2-3; 8 nucleotides match TRBD2. This CDR3 spans 13 amino acids. The germline V gene has CDR1 SGHRS and CDR2 YFSETQ. Trimming at V came to 4 bases and at J to 6 bases, leaving 4 bases not matched to a gene. DNA for the CDR3: TGCGCCAGCAGCCGGGAGGGCGGCGATACGCAGTATTTT. Its protein is CASSREGGDTQYF.

The chain employs TRBV27 and TRBJ1-5; tentatively, D is TRBD1 (5 bases). Germline CDR1 reads MNHEY; CDR2 reads SMNVEV (reference sequence). The V end was cut by 2 bases, the J end by 4 bases, with 9 bases between. The CDR3 is 14 amino acids. The CDR3 sequence is CASSLRGENQPQHF. CDR3 in DNA: TGTGCCAGCAGTTTAAGAGGGGAGAATCAGCCCCAGCATTTT.

Notes on this clone: This specimen includes other DNA sequences encoding the same CDR3. J is TRBJ2-5 and V is TRBV5-1, with unresolved D. The germline gives CDR1 SGHRS, CDR2 YFSETQ. The V end was cut by 0 bases, the J end by 3 bases, with 3 bases between. This CDR3 is built from 12 residues. CDR3 nucleotides: TGCGCCAGCAGCTTGGGCAAAGAGACCCAGTACTTC. Protein product: CASSLGKETQYF.

The chain links TRBV14 to TRBJ2-7; D gene ambiguous. CDR3 length: 11 residues. V was shortened by 1 base and J by 6 bases, with 4 bases between the two germline ends. CDR1 is SGHDN and CDR2 is FVKESK in the germline V gene. CDR3 DNA: TGTGCCAGCAGCCAAGGGGCCGAGCAGTACTTC. Amino acids: CASSQGAEQYF.

This rearrangement joins TRBV5-5 to TRBJ1-2; 7 nucleotides line up with TRBD1. The V and J ends lost 4 bases and 1 base, in that order; junction bases with no gene match: 10. CDR1 is SGHKS and CDR2 is YYEKEE in the germline V gene (reference sequence). This CDR3 contains 16 residues. The CDR3 DNA reads TGTGCCAGCAGCGTAAAGACAGGGAAGGATAACTATGGCTACACCTTC. Its protein product is CASSVKTGKDNYGYTF.

CDR3 nucleotide sequence: TGTGCCACCAGCAGAGAGGGCTCCCAAGAGACCCAGTACTTC. It is translated as CATSREGSQETQYF. V and J are TRBV15 and TRBJ2-5; no definite D call. The CDR3 totals 14 residues. From germline, CDR1 is LNHNV and CDR2 YYDKDF (reference sequence). Trimming removed 0 bases from V and 1 base from J, with 6 bases in between.

This clone was detected only a few times. Germline is not matched at one junction end, which may reflect a read error. The V and J genes are TRBV7-7 and TRBJ2-5, with 13 positions matching TRBD2. Germline V CDR1 and CDR2: SSHAT, FNYEAQ (reference sequence). CDR3 length equals 15 residues. For the CDR3, the DNA is TGTGCTAGCAGCTCGGGACTAGCGGGGAAAGAGACCCAGTACTTC. It is translated as CASSSGLAGKETQYF.

Concerning this clone itself: At the DNA level, this CDR3 is encoded by other sequences in the same sample as well. The V gene is TRBV7-2, the J gene TRBJ2-7, with D uncertain. The CDR3 has 15 residues. V lost 0 bases and J lost 2, with 11 bases in between. CDR1 and CDR2 (germline): SGHTA, FQGNSA. CDR3 residues: CASSLAGGDAYEQYF. The CDR3 coding sequence is TGTGCCAGCAGCTTAGCAGGCGGCGATGCCTACGAGCAGTACTTC.

This chain's CDR3 is CASSRTGGETEAFF. CDR3 nucleotide sequence: TGTGCCAGCAGCCGAACAGGGGGGGAGACTGAAGCTTTCTTT. The chain uses TRBV7-9 and TRBJ1-1; 8 nucleotides line up with TRBD1. The CDR3 loop spans 14 amino acids. Germline loops: CDR1 SEHNR, CDR2 FQNEAQ (reference sequence). With V trimmed by 5 bases and J by 5 bases, 7 bases remained unmatched. The variable domain in full, with the rest retrieved from reference TRBV7-9 and TRBJ1-1, is DTGVSQNPRHKITKRGQNVTFRCDPISEHNRLYWYRQTLGQGPEFLTYFQNEAQLEKSRLLSDRFSAERPKGSFSTLEIQRTEQGDSAMYLCASSRTGGETEAFFGQGTRLTVV.

The CDR3 protein is CASSDLKAIYF. CDR3 DNA sequence: TGTGCCAGCAGCGACCTAAAAGCCATATATTTT. The V call is TRBV7-2, the J call TRBJ1-3; D remains ambiguous. Germline V gives CDR1 SGHTA, CDR2 FQGNSA. This CDR3 has 11 residues. The V end was cut by 5 bases, the J end by 11 bases, with 10 bases between.

The chain is built from TRBV29-1 and TRBJ2-1; D is perhaps TRBD1 (5 bases). CDR3 length: 14 residues. The germline V and J ends were trimmed by 6 bases and 5 bases, with 17 bases remaining between them. Germline CDR1 is SQVTM and CDR2 is ANQGSEA. The DNA of the CDR3 is TGCAGCGTAAGCGAACAGGTTTTAGACAATGAGCAGTTCTTC. Its translation is CSVSEQVLDNEQFF.

This clone was picked up a small number of times. V gene TRBV9 combines with J gene TRBJ2-2; 9 nucleotides match TRBD1. CDR1 is SGDLS, CDR2 YYNGEE, per germline. V shed 4 bases, J shed 0 bases, and the junction held 7 bases outside the gene matches. The CDR3 covers 17 residues. The chain's CDR3 is CASSKAGQGANTGELFF. CDR3 nucleotide sequence: TGTGCCAGCAGCAAGGCGGGACAGGGTGCGAACACCGGGGAGCTGTTTTTT.

This chain connects TRBV30 to TRBJ1-5, with D perhaps TRBD1 (6 bases). The CDR3 spans 13 residues. Germline CDR1 is GTSNPN and CDR2 is SVGIG (reference sequence). Deletions cut 4 bases from V and 4 bases from J, with 11 bases between. CDR3 protein: CAWNTQGNQPQHF. The CDR3 DNA follows: TGTGCCTGGAACACTCAGGGGAATCAGCCCCAGCATTTT.